A single sample gave rise to the 8 T cell receptor beta chains below, sequenced in a study of blood T cell repertoires in COVID-19. The table came from immunoSEQ multiplex PCR; TCRdb's copy has only in-frame clones and leaves some out. The sample holds 140,000 to 150,000 clones, 87% seen once. The sequencing input was peripheral blood. Receptors were obtained from a man over 45 who had recovered from COVID-19.

The chain is built from TRBV18 and TRBJ1-1; tentative D call: TRBD1 (5 bases). Germline-derived CDR1 and CDR2 are KGHSH and LQKENI. V dropped 3 bases and J dropped 4 bases, with 18 bases sitting between them. There are 16 residues in the CDR3. CDR3 in DNA: TGTGCCAGCTCACCGACCTTTAATCGGGGGGTCACTGAAGCTTTCTTT. It yields the protein CASSPTFNRGVTEAFF.

The chain uses TRBV5-4 and TRBJ2-7, with TRBD2 matching 8 bases. The V gene end was trimmed by 2 bases and the J gene end by 4 bases; junction bases not matched to a gene: 5. CDR1 and CDR2 from the germline V gene are SGHNT and YYREEE (reference sequence). The CDR3 spans 14 residues. CDR3 bases: TGTGCCAGCAGCTTTGGCGGGGGGCAGTACGAGCAGTACTTC. Encoded protein: CASSFGGGQYEQYF.

The rearrangement joins TRBV5-1 to TRBJ2-1; tentative D call: TRBD1 (6 bases). The CDR3 loop spans 14 amino acids. Germline V CDR1 and CDR2: SGHRS, YFSETQ. Trimming took 0 bases from V and 7 from J, leaving 11 bases between them. This chain's CDR3 is CASSLGGPWNEQFF. The CDR3 coding sequence is TGCGCCAGCAGCTTGGGGGGGCCTTGGAATGAGCAGTTCTTC.

This clone showed up just once. CDR3 sequence reads: CASSRTQRGEKLFF. In DNA, the CDR3 is TGTGCCAGCAGCCGGACCCAGCGGGGGGAAAAACTGTTTTTT. V gene TRBV6-2 or TRBV6-3 combines with J gene TRBJ1-4; D perhaps matches TRBD1 (5 bases). The CDR3 covers 14 residues. The V gene's germline CDR1 is MNHEY and CDR2 SVGEGT. Trimming removed 6 bases at V and 8 bases at J, with 16 bases between.

The chain combines TRBV4-3 with TRBJ1-5; 8 bases align to TRBD1. Per the germline V gene, CDR1 is LGHNA and CDR2 is YSLEER. The trim removed 0 bases at V and 6 bases at J, leaving 1 base unmatched. The CDR3 consists of 14 residues. The CDR3 loop is CASSQDRGRQPQHF. CDR3 sequence (DNA): TGCGCCAGCAGCCAAGACAGGGGGCGTCAGCCCCAGCATTTT.

This clone is a singleton in its sample. This chain connects TRBV5-4 to TRBJ2-3, with D possibly matching TRBD2 (6 bases). The germline gives CDR1 SGHNT, CDR2 YYREEE (reference sequence). This CDR3 comprises 17 residues. Trimming removed 0 bases at V and 4 bases at J, with 18 bases between. The CDR3 DNA reads as TGTGCCAGCAGCTTGGCCTCAGGAGGGTTTGTTGCAGATACGCAGTATTTT. Translation gives CASSLASGGFVADTQYF.

The chain links TRBV11-2 to TRBJ2-5; 7 nucleotides match TRBD1. Germline loops: CDR1 SGHAT, CDR2 FQNNGV. Trimming cost V 6 bases and J 0 bases; bases outside gene matches: 10. The CDR3 loop spans 16 amino acids. The CDR3 loop reads CASSSLRDSYQETQYF. The CDR3 DNA follows: TGTGCCAGCAGTTCTCTACGGGACAGCTACCAAGAGACCCAGTACTTC.

The chain combines TRBV3-1 (or the pseudogene TRBV3-2) with TRBJ2-3, with 9 positions matching TRBD1. The CDR3 spans 16 residues. Per the germline V gene, CDR1 is LGHDT and CDR2 is YNNKEL (reference sequence). The trim removed 5 bases at V and 10 bases at J, leaving 16 bases unmatched. The chain's CDR3 is CASSSGTGTLKDPQYF. Written as DNA, the CDR3 is TGTGCCAGCAGCTCCGGGACAGGGACGCTTAAGGATCCGCAGTATTTT.